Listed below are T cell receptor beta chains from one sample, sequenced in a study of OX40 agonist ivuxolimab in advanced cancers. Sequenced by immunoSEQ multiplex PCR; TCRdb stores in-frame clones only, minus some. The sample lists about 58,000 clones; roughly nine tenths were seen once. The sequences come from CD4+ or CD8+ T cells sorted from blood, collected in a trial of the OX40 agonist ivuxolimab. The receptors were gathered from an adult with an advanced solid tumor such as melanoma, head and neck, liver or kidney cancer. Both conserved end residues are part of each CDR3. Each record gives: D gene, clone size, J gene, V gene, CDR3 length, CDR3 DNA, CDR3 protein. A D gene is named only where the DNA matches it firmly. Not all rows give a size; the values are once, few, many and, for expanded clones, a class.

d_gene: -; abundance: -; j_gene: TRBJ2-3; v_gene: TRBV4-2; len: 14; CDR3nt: TGTGCCAGCAGCCAAGAGTCGAGCACAGATACGCAGTATTTT; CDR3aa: CASSQESSTDTQYF
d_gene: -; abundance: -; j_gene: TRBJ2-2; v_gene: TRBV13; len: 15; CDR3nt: TGTGCCAGCAGCTTACCAGGGGAGAACACCGGGGAGCTGTTTTTT; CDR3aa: CASSLPGENTGELFF
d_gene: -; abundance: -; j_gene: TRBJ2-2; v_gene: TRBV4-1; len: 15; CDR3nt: TGCGCCAGCAGCCAAACCGGGGCGAACACCGGGGAGCTGTTTTTT; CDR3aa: CASSQTGANTGELFF
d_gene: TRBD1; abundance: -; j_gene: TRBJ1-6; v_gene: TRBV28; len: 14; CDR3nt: TGTGCCAGCACCGACGACAGGGGTAGGCCACCCCTCCACTTT; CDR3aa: CASTDDRGRPPLHF
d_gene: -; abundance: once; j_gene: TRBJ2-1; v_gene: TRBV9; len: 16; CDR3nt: TGTGCCAGCAGCGTCAAAAAGACGGGAGCTTACAATGAGCAGTTCTTC; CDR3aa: CASSVKKTGAYNEQFF
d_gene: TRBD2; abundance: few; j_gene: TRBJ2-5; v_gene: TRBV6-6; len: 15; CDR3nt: TGTGCCAGCAGTGCTACTAGCGGCAGGAAAGAGACCCAGTACTTC; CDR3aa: CASSATSGRKETQYF
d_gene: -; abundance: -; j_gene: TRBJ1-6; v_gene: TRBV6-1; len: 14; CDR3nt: TGTGCCAGCAGTCCTTCTCCTGCGGATTCGCCCCTCCACTTT; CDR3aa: CASSPSPADSPLHF
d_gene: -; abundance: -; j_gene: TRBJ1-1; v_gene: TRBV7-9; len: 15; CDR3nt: TGTGCCAGCAGCTCCACAGGTCTTGGAGGCACTGAAGCTTTCTTT; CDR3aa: CASSSTGLGGTEAFF
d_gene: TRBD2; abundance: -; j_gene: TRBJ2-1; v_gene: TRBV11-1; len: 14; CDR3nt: TGTGCCAGCAGCAAGTGGACTAGCGGGAATGAGCAGTTCTTC; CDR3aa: CASSKWTSGNEQFF
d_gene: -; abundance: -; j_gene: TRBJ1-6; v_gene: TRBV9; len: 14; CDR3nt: TGTGCCAGCAGCACGACAGCGTATAATTCACCCCTCCACTTT; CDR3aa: CASSTTAYNSPLHF
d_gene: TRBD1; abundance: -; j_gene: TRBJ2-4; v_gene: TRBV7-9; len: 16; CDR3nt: TGTGCCAGCAGCTACGGACAGGGGGTTAGCAAAAACATTCAGTACTTC; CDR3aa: CASSYGQGVSKNIQYF
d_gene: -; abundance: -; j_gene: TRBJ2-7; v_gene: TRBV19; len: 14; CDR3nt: TGTGCCAGTAGTGGACGGGACTCCTCTCGGGAGCAGTACTTC; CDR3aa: CASSGRDSSREQYF
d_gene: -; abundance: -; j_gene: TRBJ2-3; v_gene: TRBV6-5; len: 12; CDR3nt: TGTGCCAGCAGTTACGACACCGGGACGCAGTATTTT; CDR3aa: CASSYDTGTQYF
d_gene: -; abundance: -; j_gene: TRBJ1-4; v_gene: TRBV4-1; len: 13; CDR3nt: TGCGCCAGCAGCCAAGGGGGTAATGAAAAACTGTTTTTT; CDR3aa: CASSQGGNEKLFF
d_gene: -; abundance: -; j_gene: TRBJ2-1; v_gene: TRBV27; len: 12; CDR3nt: TGTGCCAGCAGCGACTACGGGAATGAGCAGTTCTTC; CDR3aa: CASSDYGNEQFF
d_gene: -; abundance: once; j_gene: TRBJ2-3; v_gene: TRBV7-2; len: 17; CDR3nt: TGTGCCAGCAGCTTAACAGTTGCGGGACAGAAAATGGATACGCAGTATTTT; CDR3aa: CASSLTVAGQKMDTQYF
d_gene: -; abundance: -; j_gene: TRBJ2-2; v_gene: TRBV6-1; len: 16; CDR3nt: TGTGCCAGCAGTGAAGCCGGGGGAGCGAACACCGGGGAGCTGTTTTTT; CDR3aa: CASSEAGGANTGELFF
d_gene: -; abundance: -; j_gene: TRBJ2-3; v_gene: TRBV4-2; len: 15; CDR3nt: TGTGCCAGCAGCCAAGGGTCGAGGGACACAGATACGCAGTATTTT; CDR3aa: CASSQGSRDTDTQYF
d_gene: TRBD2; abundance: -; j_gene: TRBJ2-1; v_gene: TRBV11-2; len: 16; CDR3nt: TGTGCCAGCACCCTTCCTAGCGGGGCCTCCTACAATGAGCAGTTCTTC; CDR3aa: CASTLPSGASYNEQFF
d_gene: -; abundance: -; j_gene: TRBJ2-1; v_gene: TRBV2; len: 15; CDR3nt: TGTGCCAGCAGCAGGGAGGTACAAACCTACAATGAGCAGTTCTTC; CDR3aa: CASSREVQTYNEQFF
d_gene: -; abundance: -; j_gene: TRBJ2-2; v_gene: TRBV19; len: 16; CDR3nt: TGTGCCAGTAGAACGGGAGACCCGCGGGGCACCGGGGAGCTGTTTTTT; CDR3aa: CASRTGDPRGTGELFF
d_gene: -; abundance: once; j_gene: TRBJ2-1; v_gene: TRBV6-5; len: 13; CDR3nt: TGTGCCAGCAGTTACTCATCGGACAATGAGCAGTTCTTC; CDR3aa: CASSYSSDNEQFF
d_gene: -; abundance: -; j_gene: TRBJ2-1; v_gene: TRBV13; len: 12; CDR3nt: TGTGCCAGCAGCTTCTCCTACAATGAGCAGTTCTTC; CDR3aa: CASSFSYNEQFF
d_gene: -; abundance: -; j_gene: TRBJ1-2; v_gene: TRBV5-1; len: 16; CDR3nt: TGCGCCAGCAGCTTGATGGGCAGGTTCACTAACTATGGCTACACCTTC; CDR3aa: CASSLMGRFTNYGYTF
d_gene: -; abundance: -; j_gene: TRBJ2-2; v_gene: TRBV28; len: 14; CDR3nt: TGTGCCAGCAAGGGACTTCTCCGTCCCGGGGAGCTGTTTTTT; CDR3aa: CASKGLLRPGELFF
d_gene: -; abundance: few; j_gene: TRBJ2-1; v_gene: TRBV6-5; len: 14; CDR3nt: TGTGCCAGCAGCATCGGGGACGTCTACAATGAGCAGTTCTTC; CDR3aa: CASSIGDVYNEQFF
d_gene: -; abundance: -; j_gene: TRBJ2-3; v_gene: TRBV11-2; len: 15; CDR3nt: TGTGCCAGCAGCCTTTGGGGGCGAGGCACAGATACGCAGTATTTT; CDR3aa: CASSLWGRGTDTQYF
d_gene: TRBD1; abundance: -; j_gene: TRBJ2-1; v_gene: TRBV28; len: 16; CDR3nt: TGTGCCAGCAGTCCGACAGGGGCGAGCTCCTACAATGAGCAGTTCTTC; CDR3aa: CASSPTGASSYNEQFF
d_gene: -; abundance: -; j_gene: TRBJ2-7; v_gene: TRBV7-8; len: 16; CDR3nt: TGTGCCAGCAGCGCCTACCTCGGTCCGATAGTTTACGAGCAGTACTTC; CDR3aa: CASSAYLGPIVYEQYF
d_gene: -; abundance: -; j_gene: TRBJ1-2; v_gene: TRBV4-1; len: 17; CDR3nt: TGCGCCAGCAGCCAAGATAGGCGAGAGGGCCAGTTTCGCGGCTACACCTTC; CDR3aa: CASSQDRREGQFRGYTF
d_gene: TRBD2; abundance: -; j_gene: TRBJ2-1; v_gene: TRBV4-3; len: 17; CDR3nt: TGCGCCAGCAGCCAAGATATCGGCGGGAGGGCCTACAATGAGCAGTTCTTC; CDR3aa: CASSQDIGGRAYNEQFF
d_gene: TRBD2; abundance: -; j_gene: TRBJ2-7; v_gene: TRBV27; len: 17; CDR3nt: TGTGCCAGCACCCCGCTGTATGAGCGGGATCGATCCTACGAGCAGTACTTC; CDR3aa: CASTPLYERDRSYEQYF
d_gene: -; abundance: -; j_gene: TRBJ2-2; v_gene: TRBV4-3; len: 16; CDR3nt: TGCGCCAGCAGCCAAGAAGAGGGATCGAACACCGGGGAGCTGTTTTTT; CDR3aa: CASSQEEGSNTGELFF
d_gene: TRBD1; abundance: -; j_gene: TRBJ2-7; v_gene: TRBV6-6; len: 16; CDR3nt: TGTGCCAGCAGTCACTCGGGGACAGGGGTTCCCTACGAGCAGTACTTC; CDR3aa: CASSHSGTGVPYEQYF
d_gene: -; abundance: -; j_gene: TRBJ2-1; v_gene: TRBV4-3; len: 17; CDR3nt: TGCGCCAGCAGCCAAGATAGGATGCCTAGCCAGGGCAATGAGCAGTTCTTC; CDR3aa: CASSQDRMPSQGNEQFF
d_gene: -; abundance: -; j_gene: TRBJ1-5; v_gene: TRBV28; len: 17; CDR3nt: TGTGCCAGCAGTCCAGTCGGGAGTATAAGGAGCAATCAGCCCCAGCATTTT; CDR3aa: CASSPVGSIRSNQPQHF
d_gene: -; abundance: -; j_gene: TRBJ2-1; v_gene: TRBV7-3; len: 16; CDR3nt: TGTGCCAGCAGCTTAACGCTAGGGTTGGGATACAATGAGCAGTTCTTC; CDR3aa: CASSLTLGLGYNEQFF
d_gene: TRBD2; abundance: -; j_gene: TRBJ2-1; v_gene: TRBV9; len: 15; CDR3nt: TGTGCCAGCAGCGTGGGACTAGCGGGAGGCAATGAGCAGTTCTTC; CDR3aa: CASSVGLAGGNEQFF